Below, one T cell receptor (beta chain) is given with its context. These data originate in a study of shared clonotypes between healthy human individuals. TCRdb's table, derived via immunoSEQ multiplex PCR, lists solely in-frame clones and lacks some. The sample has roughly 2.5 million clones; about 92% are singletons. Trimming took 5 bases from V and 4 from J; bases not matched to a gene: 5. This CDR3 spans 16 amino acids. Germline V gives CDR1 SNHLY, CDR2 FYNNEI. This TCR came from a young man in good health. The V call is TRBV2, the J call TRBJ2-5; 15 bases line up with TRBD2. The source material was naive CD4+ T cells sorted from blood. Sample subset: CD45RA+ positively selected. CDR3 protein: CASSWGLAGGGETQYF. The DNA for the CDR3 is TGTGCCAGCAGTTGGGGACTAGCGGGAGGAGGAGAGACCCAGTACTTC.